Listed here are 15 T cell receptor beta chains from one sample, sequenced in a study of blood T cell repertoires in COVID-19. Clones were read by immunoSEQ multiplex PCR, and TCRdb kept only the in-frame ones, dropping some. The sample yields about 270,000 clones, more than 80% seen once. Material for sequencing was PBMCs or T cells enriched from blood (not recorded which). These receptors all stem from a woman between 18 and 30 years old who had recovered from COVID-19.

The chain couples TRBV9 to TRBJ2-5, with 12 positions matching TRBD2. V lost 1 base, J lost 5 bases, and 6 bases stayed unmatched. The CDR3 spans 16 residues. The germline gives CDR1 SGDLS, CDR2 YYNGEE. In nucleotides, the CDR3 is TGTGCCAGCAGCGTAACCCCTAGCGGGGGGGCCGAGACCCAGTACTTC. It yields the protein CASSVTPSGGAETQYF.

V is TRBV6-5 and J is TRBJ1-1; tentatively, D is TRBD1 (5 bases). Germline V gene lookup returns CDR1 MNHEY and CDR2 SVGAGI. The CDR3 sequence is 13 residues long. V was shortened by 5 bases and J by 4 bases, with 11 bases between the two germline ends. CDR3 in DNA: TGTGCCAGCAGTAGGGGTTACGCCACTGAAGCTTTCTTT. This sequence encodes CASSRGYATEAFF.

The rearrangement joins TRBV4-1 to TRBJ2-3; 7 positions agree with TRBD2. The CDR3 sequence is 17 residues long. The J segment lost 2 bases and the V segment lost 1 base, leaving 9 bases of the junction unmatched. The germline V gene encodes CDR1 MGHRA and CDR2 YSYEKL. DNA of the CDR3: TGCGCCAGCAGCCAAGTGGGGCTAGCGGCCAACACAGATACGCAGTATTTT. It is translated as CASSQVGLAANTDTQYF.

The chain uses TRBV28 and TRBJ1-2, with 8 nucleotides matching TRBD1. V shed 6 bases and J 2 bases; nucleotides not matched to a gene: 5. The CDR3 extends over 14 amino acids. Germline V gene sequence: CDR1 MDHEN, CDR2 SYDVKM. The CDR3 protein is CASRTGDLNYGYTF. CDR3 sequence (DNA): TGTGCCAGCAGGACAGGGGACCTCAACTATGGCTACACCTTC.

The chain employs TRBV7-9 and TRBJ2-1; TRBD2 matches at 8 bases. Per the germline V gene, CDR1 is SEHNR and CDR2 is FQNEAQ (reference sequence). J lost 8 bases, V lost 4 bases, and 13 bases had no gene match. There are 16 residues in the CDR3. CDR3 DNA: TGTGCCAGCAGCTCAAGTGGTACGGGGGGGTCGGATGAGCAGTTCTTC. Its protein is CASSSSGTGGSDEQFF.

The chain is built from TRBV2 and TRBJ2-3; TRBD2 matches 11 bases. The germline V gene has CDR1 SNHLY and CDR2 FYNNEI. Trimming removed 6 bases from V and 6 bases from J; junction bases left unmatched: 14. The CDR3 spans 17 residues. CDR3 protein: CASSRLLAGGRSDTQYF. CDR3 nucleotide sequence: TGTGCCAGCAGCCGACTTCTAGCGGGGGGCCGTTCTGATACGCAGTATTTT.

V is TRBV28 and J is TRBJ1-3; possibly TRBD1 for D (5 bases). The CDR3 is made up of 15 amino acids. Germline CDR1 and CDR2: MDHEN and SYDVKM. Trimming removed 6 bases from V and 0 bases from J, with 12 bases in between. Here the CDR3 DNA reads TGTGCCAGCAGAGCGGGACGGGGCTCTGGAAACACCATATATTTT. It is translated as CASRAGRGSGNTIYF.

Only one count was recorded for this clone. The V and J genes are TRBV6-5 and TRBJ2-7, with 8 bases fitting TRBD1. V trimming: 2 bases; J trimming: 5 bases; junction bases outside the gene matches: 5. The CDR3 runs to 14 residues. CDR1 and CDR2 from the germline V gene are MNHEY and SVGAGI. The CDR3 region is CASSYHQGADEQYF. DNA of the CDR3: TGTGCCAGCAGTTACCATCAGGGGGCCGACGAGCAGTACTTC.

J is TRBJ2-7 and V is TRBV11-1, with no clear D. Germline V gene sequence: CDR1 SGHAT, CDR2 FQDESV (reference sequence). This CDR3 is built from 11 residues. Trimming removed 4 bases at V and 3 bases at J, with 4 bases between. CDR3 sequence: CASSSGYEQYF. The CDR3 nucleotides are TGTGCCAGCAGCTCGGGCTACGAGCAGTACTTC. The entire variable domain, with the rest obtained from reference TRBV11-1 and TRBJ2-7, is as follows: EAEVAQSPRYKITEKSQAVAFWCDPISGHATLYWYRQILGQGPELLVQFQDESVVDDSQLPKDRFSAERLKGVDSTLKIQPAELGDSAMYLCASSSGYEQYFGPGTRLTVT.

This clone was seen a single time. The gene calls are TRBV6-4 and TRBJ1-2; 7 nucleotides match TRBD1. Germline V gene sequence: CDR1 MRHNA, CDR2 SNTAGT. V lost 0 bases to trimming and J lost 7 bases; unmatched junction nucleotides: 8. CDR3 length: 15 residues. CDR3 region: CASSDSRQGLPGYTF. The CDR3 coding sequence is TGTGCCAGCAGTGACTCGAGACAGGGTCTCCCTGGCTACACCTTC.

CDR3 amino acids: CATSREGTRVDEQYF. DNA for the CDR3: TGTGCCACCAGCAGAGAAGGGACACGGGTCGACGAGCAGTACTTC. The chain carries TRBV15 and TRBJ2-7; D is possibly TRBD1 (6 bases). V lost 0 bases and J lost 5, with 14 bases in between. The length of the CDR3 is 15 residues. Germline CDR1 is LNHNV and CDR2 is YYDKDF (reference sequence).

This clone was recorded once. The J gene is TRBJ1-1, the V gene TRBV4-1; no clear D. The V gene lost 8 bases and the J gene lost 5 bases, with 9 bases spanning the gap. The CDR3 has 11 amino acids. Germline assignment: CDR1 MGHRA and CDR2 YSYEKL. The CDR3 reads CASLQWTEAFF. DNA for the CDR3: TGCGCCAGCTTACAGTGGACTGAAGCTTTCTTT.

This chain uses TRBV11-3 with TRBJ2-1; D is undetermined. Germline CDR1 is SGHNT and CDR2 is YENEEA. CDR3 length: 12 residues. Trimming left V 4 bases short and J 4 bases short, with 5 bases between. The chain's CDR3 is CASSSAYNEQFF. For the CDR3, the DNA is TGTGCCAGCAGCTCAGCGTACAATGAGCAGTTCTTC.

The chain joins TRBV6-5 to TRBJ2-3; the D is unclear. Trimming removed 0 bases from V and 5 bases from J, with 6 bases in between. The CDR3 totals 13 residues. Per germline, CDR1 MNHEY and CDR2 SVGAGI. The CDR3 region is CASSYSRGDTQYF. Here the CDR3 DNA reads TGTGCCAGCAGTTACTCACGAGGAGATACGCAGTATTTT.

V usage is TRBV14 and J usage is TRBJ1-1, with D maybe TRBD1 (5 bases). Germline CDR1 and CDR2: SGHDN and FVKESK. The CDR3 is 14 residues long. The V end was cut by 3 bases, the J end by 1 base, with 9 bases between. Written as DNA, the CDR3 is TGTGCCAGCAGCCACCCGACAGCGAACACTGAAGCTTTCTTT. Protein product: CASSHPTANTEAFF.